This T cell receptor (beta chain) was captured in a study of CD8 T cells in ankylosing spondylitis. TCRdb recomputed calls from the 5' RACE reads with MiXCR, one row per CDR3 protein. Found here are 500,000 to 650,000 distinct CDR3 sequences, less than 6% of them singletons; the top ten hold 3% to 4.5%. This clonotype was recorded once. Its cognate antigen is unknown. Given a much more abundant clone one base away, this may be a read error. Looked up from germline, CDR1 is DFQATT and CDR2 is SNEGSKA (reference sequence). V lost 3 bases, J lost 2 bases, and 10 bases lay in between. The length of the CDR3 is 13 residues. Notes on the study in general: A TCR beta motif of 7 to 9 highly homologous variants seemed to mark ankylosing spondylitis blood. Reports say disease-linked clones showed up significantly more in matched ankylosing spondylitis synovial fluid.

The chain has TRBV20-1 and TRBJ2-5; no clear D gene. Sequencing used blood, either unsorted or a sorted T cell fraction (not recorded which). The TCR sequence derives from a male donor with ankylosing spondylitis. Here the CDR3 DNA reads TGCAGTGCTAGGGAAGTCGGTCAAGAGACCCAGTACTTC. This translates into CSAREVGQETQYF.